A selection of T cell receptor beta chains follows, all from one sample in a study of Ad26.COV2.S vaccination and SARS-CoV-2 variants. The repertoire was sequenced with immunoSEQ multiplex PCR; TCRdb's copy has only in-frame clones and lacks some. The table lists approximately 150,000 clones, 75% to 90% of them singletons, with 5% in the top ten. Sequenced here: peripheral blood, sampled after recovery from COVID-19. The receptors were gathered from a human donor who had recovered from COVID-19. Both conserved end residues are part of each CDR3. The D gene is left open where the match is weak. Size tells how often a clone was seen (once, few, many) or the class of an expanded clone, and some rows leave it out.

CDR3 protein,CDR3 DNA,J gene,D gene,CDR3 length,V gene,clone size
CATTGGGQDLSQAKNIQYF,TGTGCCACCACGGGGGGAGGACAGGATCTTTCCCAGGCCAAAAACATTCAGTACTTC,TRBJ2-4,-,19,TRBV24-1,-
CASSDAGTGYYEQYF,TGTGCCAGCAGTGATGCCGGGACAGGGTACTACGAGCAGTACTTC,TRBJ2-7,TRBD1,15,TRBV25-1,-
CASSSQEPGANVLTF,TGTGCCAGCAGCTCGCAAGAGCCCGGGGCCAACGTCCTGACTTTC,TRBJ2-6,-,15,TRBV7-6,-
CASSFPGAGNTIYF,TGTGCCAGCAGCTTTCCAGGGGCTGGAAACACCATATATTTT,TRBJ1-3,-,14,TRBV5-5,few
CASSQSRGLPYEQYF,TGCGCCAGCAGCCAAAGTAGGGGCCTGCCCTACGAGCAGTACTTC,TRBJ2-7,-,15,TRBV4-3,-
CASSSEGRGALGAQYF,TGTGCCAGCAGTTCCGAGGGGCGGGGGGCCCTCGGGGCCCAGTACTTC,TRBJ2-5,TRBD2,16,TRBV28,-
CASSEGWWVSVRNQPQHF,TGTGCCAGCAGTGAAGGGTGGTGGGTTTCCGTTCGTAATCAGCCCCAGCATTTT,TRBJ1-5,-,18,TRBV2,once
CASSRGQGLNEQFF,TGTGCCAGCAGCCGGGGACAGGGGCTGAATGAGCAGTTCTTC,TRBJ2-1,TRBD1,14,TRBV7-9,-
CATGTGFDGSAGNTIYF,TGTGCCACCGGGACAGGGTTTGACGGATCGGCTGGAAACACCATATATTTT,TRBJ1-3,TRBD1,17,TRBV2,-
CASSQENRERLGETQYF,TGCGCCAGCAGCCAAGAAAACCGGGAGCGATTGGGAGAGACCCAGTACTTC,TRBJ2-5,-,17,TRBV4-3,-
CASSQGIGGSYEQYF,TGCGCCAGCAGCCAAGGAATAGGGGGCTCCTACGAGCAGTACTTC,TRBJ2-7,-,15,TRBV4-3,-
CASRPRVNEKLFF,TGTGCCAGCAGACCGAGGGTCAATGAAAAACTGTTTTTT,TRBJ1-4,-,13,TRBV28,-
CASSVRPGGGEKNTQYF,TGTGCCAGCAGCGTGAGACCCGGGGGAGGGGAGAAAAATACGCAGTATTTT,TRBJ2-3,TRBD2,17,TRBV9,-
CASSRQGAYTGELFF,TGTGCTAGCAGCAGACAGGGGGCGTACACCGGGGAGCTGTTTTTT,TRBJ2-2,TRBD1,15,TRBV7-7,-
CSARMDYSQYF,TGCAGTGCTAGGATGGACTACTCTCAGTATTTT,TRBJ2-3,-,11,TRBV20-1,-
CASSIQQRGNAEQYF,TGTGCCAGCAGCATTCAACAAAGAGGGAACGCCGAGCAGTACTTC,TRBJ2-7,-,15,TRBV7-6,-
CASSEPGRGSPLHF,TGCGCCAGCAGTGAACCGGGCCGTGGGTCACCCCTCCACTTT,TRBJ1-6,-,14,TRBV10-1,-
CASSYNHDIEAFF,TGTGCCAGCAGCTATAATCACGACATTGAAGCTTTCTTT,TRBJ1-1,-,13,TRBV7-9,-
CASSSDRVHWEKLFF,TGTGCCAGCAGCTCGGACAGGGTTCATTGGGAAAAACTGTTTTTT,TRBJ1-4,TRBD1,15,TRBV7-8,-
CASSYSLDRQYEQYF,TGTGCCAGCAGTTACTCTTTGGACAGGCAGTACGAGCAGTACTTC,TRBJ2-7,TRBD1,15,TRBV6-2/TRBV6-3,-
CASRQNRGYTF,TGTGCCAGCAGGCAAAATCGAGGCTACACCTTC,TRBJ1-2,-,11,TRBV28,once
CASAAGNEQYF,TGTGCCAGCGCCGCAGGGAACGAGCAGTACTTC,TRBJ2-7,-,11,TRBV6-5,-
CASSFVQDISYEQYF,TGTGCCAGCAGTTTTGTTCAGGACATCTCCTACGAGCAGTACTTC,TRBJ2-7,-,15,TRBV28,-
CASTFGRAGTDTQYF,TGTGCCAGCACCTTTGGTAGAGCGGGCACAGATACGCAGTATTTT,TRBJ2-3,-,15,TRBV3-1/TRBV3-2,-
CASRPDKSQQYF,TGTGCCAGCAGGCCTGACAAATCCCAGCAGTACTTC,TRBJ2-7,-,12,TRBV6-5,-
CAWSGGAGELFF,TGTGCCTGGAGTGGGGGGGCCGGGGAGCTGTTTTTT,TRBJ2-2,-,12,TRBV30,-